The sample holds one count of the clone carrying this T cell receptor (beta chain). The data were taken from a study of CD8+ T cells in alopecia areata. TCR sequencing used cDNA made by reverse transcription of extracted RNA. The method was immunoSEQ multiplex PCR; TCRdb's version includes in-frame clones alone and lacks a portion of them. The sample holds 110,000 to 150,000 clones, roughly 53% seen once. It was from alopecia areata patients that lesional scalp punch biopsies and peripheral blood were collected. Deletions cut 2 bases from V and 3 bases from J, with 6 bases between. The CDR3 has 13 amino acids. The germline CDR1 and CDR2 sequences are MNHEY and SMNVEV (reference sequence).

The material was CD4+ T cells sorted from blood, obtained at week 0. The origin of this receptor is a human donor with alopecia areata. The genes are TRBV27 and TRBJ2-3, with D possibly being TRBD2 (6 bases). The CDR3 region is CASSLGGTDTQYF. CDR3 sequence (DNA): TGTGCCAGCAGTTTAGGGGGGACAGATACGCAGTATTTT.